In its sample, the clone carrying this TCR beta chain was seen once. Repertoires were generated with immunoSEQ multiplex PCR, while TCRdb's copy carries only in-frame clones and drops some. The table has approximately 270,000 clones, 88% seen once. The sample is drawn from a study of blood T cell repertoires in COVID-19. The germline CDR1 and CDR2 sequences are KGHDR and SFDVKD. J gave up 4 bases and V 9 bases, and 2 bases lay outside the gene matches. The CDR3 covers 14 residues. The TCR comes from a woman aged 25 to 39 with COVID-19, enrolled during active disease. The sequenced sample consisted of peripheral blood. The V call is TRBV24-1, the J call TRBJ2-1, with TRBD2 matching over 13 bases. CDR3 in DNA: TGTGCCACCGGGACTAGCGGGATTTACAATGAGCAGTTCTTC. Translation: CATGTSGIYNEQFF.